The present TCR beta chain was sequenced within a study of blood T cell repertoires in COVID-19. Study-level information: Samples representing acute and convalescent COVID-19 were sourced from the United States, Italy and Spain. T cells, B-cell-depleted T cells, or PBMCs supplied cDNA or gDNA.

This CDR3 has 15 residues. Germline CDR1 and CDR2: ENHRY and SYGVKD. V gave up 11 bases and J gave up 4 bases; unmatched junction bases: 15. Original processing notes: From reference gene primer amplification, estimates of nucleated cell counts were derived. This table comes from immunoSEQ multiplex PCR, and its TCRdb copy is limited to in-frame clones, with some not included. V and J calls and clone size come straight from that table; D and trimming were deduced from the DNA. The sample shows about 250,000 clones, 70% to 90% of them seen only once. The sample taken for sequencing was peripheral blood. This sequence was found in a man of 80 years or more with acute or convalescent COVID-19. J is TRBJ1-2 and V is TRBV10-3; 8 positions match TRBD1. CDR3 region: CASLIPGQDRYGYTF. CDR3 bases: TGTGCCTCTCTTATTCCGGGACAGGATCGCTATGGCTACACCTTC.